This TCR beta chain was obtained from a study of cytomegalovirus exposure and HLA in healthy donors. Unmatched junction bases numbered 4, after V lost 5 bases and J lost 2 bases. The CDR3 runs 15 residues. In germline, CDR1 is PRHDT, CDR2 FYEKMQ (reference sequence). PCR amplification relied on 60 Vbeta primers (plus 13 Jbeta primers). Generated by immunoSEQ multiplex PCR, the TCRdb table keeps only in-frame clones and is missing some. With 75,000 to 85,000 clones in the sample, the ten largest clones hold 3% to 4%. The sample was PBMCs. This clonotype originated in a man between 18 and 35 years old in good health and CMV-seropositive. This rearrangement joins TRBV13 to TRBJ2-2; 8 nucleotides match TRBD2. In DNA, the CDR3 is TGTGCCAGCAGCACAACTAGCGGAAACACCGGGGAGCTGTTTTTT. It yields the protein CASSTTSGNTGELFF.